Listed below are T cell receptor beta chains from one sample, sequenced in a study of siplizumab effects on memory and regulatory T cells. Clones were sequenced by immunoSEQ multiplex PCR, and TCRdb holds only the in-frame ones, with some missing. In the table there are 90,000 to 120,000 clones, over 90% of which are singletons. The specimen was Tregs sorted from blood. Every receptor here comes from a human donor in good health. The CDR3 runs from the conserved cysteine through the conserved F or W. A D gene is named only where the DNA matches it firmly. Clone size is given for some rows only: seen once, a few or many times, or a class if the clone is expanded.

v_gene: TRBV6-5
abundance: NA
j_gene: TRBJ1-2
d_gene: NA
len: 15
CDR3nt: TGTGCCAGCAGTGTTGAGGGGACGGGCCGCTATGGCTACACCTTC
CDR3aa: CASSVEGTGRYGYTF

v_gene: TRBV5-1
abundance: NA
j_gene: TRBJ2-7
d_gene: NA
len: 16
CDR3nt: TGCGCCAGCAGCTCCCTGGTGGACACGAGCTCCTACGAGCAGTACTTC
CDR3aa: CASSSLVDTSSYEQYF

v_gene: TRBV7-2
abundance: once
j_gene: TRBJ2-4
d_gene: NA
len: 17
CDR3nt: TGTGCCAGCAGCTTAGCGGGGGCAGCTCTAGCCAAAAACATTCAGTACTTC
CDR3aa: CASSLAGAALAKNIQYF

v_gene: TRBV19
abundance: NA
j_gene: TRBJ1-6
d_gene: TRBD1
len: 15
CDR3nt: TGTGCCAGTAGACTCCGGGACAGGGATAATTCACCCCTCCACTTT
CDR3aa: CASRLRDRDNSPLHF

v_gene: TRBV5-1
abundance: NA
j_gene: TRBJ2-3
d_gene: NA
len: 16
CDR3nt: TGCGCCAGCAGCTTAGGAAGGGGGGCTGGCACAGATACGCAGTATTTT
CDR3aa: CASSLGRGAGTDTQYF

v_gene: TRBV4-2
abundance: NA
j_gene: TRBJ2-5
d_gene: NA
len: 14
CDR3nt: TGTGCCAGCAGCCAATTCGGTCTAGGGGAGACCCAGTACTTC
CDR3aa: CASSQFGLGETQYF

v_gene: TRBV9
abundance: NA
j_gene: TRBJ2-1
d_gene: NA
len: 14
CDR3nt: TGTGCCAGCAGCGTGGCGGTCTCCTACAATGAGCAGTTCTTC
CDR3aa: CASSVAVSYNEQFF

v_gene: TRBV5-1
abundance: NA
j_gene: TRBJ2-7
d_gene: NA
len: 14
CDR3nt: TGCGCCAGCAGCTTGGCCGCAGGGAGGTACGAGCAGTACTTC
CDR3aa: CASSLAAGRYEQYF

v_gene: TRBV4-3
abundance: NA
j_gene: TRBJ1-2
d_gene: NA
len: 16
CDR3nt: TGCGCCAGCAGCCAGGGCAGGGGCCTTTCAACTGATGGCTACACCTTC
CDR3aa: CASSQGRGLSTDGYTF

v_gene: TRBV5-1
abundance: NA
j_gene: TRBJ1-1
d_gene: NA
len: 15
CDR3nt: TGCGCCAGCAGCCTTGCTGGGGCCCAGAACACTGAAGCTTTCTTT
CDR3aa: CASSLAGAQNTEAFF

v_gene: TRBV5-1
abundance: NA
j_gene: TRBJ1-1
d_gene: TRBD1
len: 13
CDR3nt: TGCGCCAGCAGCTCCCGGACAGGGGCTGAAGCTTTCTTT
CDR3aa: CASSSRTGAEAFF

v_gene: TRBV7-8
abundance: NA
j_gene: TRBJ2-5
d_gene: NA
len: 19
CDR3nt: TGTGCCAGCAGCTCCGCATGGTATACTAGGTCCTCAGGGGAAGAGACCCAGTACTTC
CDR3aa: CASSSAWYTRSSGEETQYF

v_gene: TRBV18
abundance: NA
j_gene: TRBJ1-5
d_gene: NA
len: 16
CDR3nt: TGTGCCAGCTCACCACTCTCAGTATATAGCAATCAGCCCCAGCATTTT
CDR3aa: CASSPLSVYSNQPQHF

v_gene: TRBV30
abundance: NA
j_gene: TRBJ2-3
d_gene: NA
len: 14
CDR3nt: TGTGCCTGGAGTGTTGGGGGCGCAACAGATACGCAGTATTTT
CDR3aa: CAWSVGGATDTQYF

v_gene: TRBV4-2
abundance: once
j_gene: TRBJ1-1
d_gene: TRBD1
len: 17
CDR3nt: TGTGCCAGCAGCCGAACAGGGGTCAGCTCTTTCGCCGCTGAAGCTTTCTTT
CDR3aa: CASSRTGVSSFAAEAFF

v_gene: TRBV14
abundance: NA
j_gene: TRBJ1-1
d_gene: TRBD1
len: 12
CDR3nt: TGTGCCAGCTCACCCGGGACAGGTGAAGCTTTCTTT
CDR3aa: CASSPGTGEAFF

v_gene: TRBV29-1
abundance: NA
j_gene: TRBJ2-5
d_gene: NA
len: 12
CDR3nt: TGCAGCGTTGAAGGCAGTAAAGAGACCCAGTACTTC
CDR3aa: CSVEGSKETQYF

v_gene: TRBV19
abundance: NA
j_gene: TRBJ2-7
d_gene: NA
len: 11
CDR3nt: TGTGCCAGTAGCCAGGCCTACGAGCAGTACTTC
CDR3aa: CASSQAYEQYF

v_gene: TRBV11-2
abundance: NA
j_gene: TRBJ1-2
d_gene: NA
len: 17
CDR3nt: TGTGCCAGCAGCTCTACCCCGATAAGGACAGCTAACTATGGCTACACCTTC
CDR3aa: CASSSTPIRTANYGYTF

v_gene: TRBV5-1
abundance: NA
j_gene: TRBJ1-1
d_gene: NA
len: 13
CDR3nt: TGCGCCAGCAGCTTGGAGTCGTTTGCTGAAGCTTTCTTT
CDR3aa: CASSLESFAEAFF

v_gene: TRBV6-1
abundance: NA
j_gene: TRBJ1-5
d_gene: NA
len: 13
CDR3nt: TGTGCCAGCAGGGTATATAGCAATCAGCCCCAGCATTTT
CDR3aa: CASRVYSNQPQHF

v_gene: TRBV5-1
abundance: NA
j_gene: TRBJ1-1
d_gene: NA
len: 13
CDR3nt: TGCGCCAGCAGCTTGGGAATGAACACTGAAGCTTTCTTT
CDR3aa: CASSLGMNTEAFF

v_gene: TRBV9
abundance: NA
j_gene: TRBJ2-3
d_gene: TRBD1
len: 16
CDR3nt: TGTGCCAGCAGCGGCTGGGACAGGGGGCGGCCAGATACGCAGTATTTT
CDR3aa: CASSGWDRGRPDTQYF

v_gene: TRBV30
abundance: few
j_gene: TRBJ1-2
d_gene: NA
len: 14
CDR3nt: TGTGCCTGGAAGGCCCGGGGGGCGGGCTATGGCTACACCTTC
CDR3aa: CAWKARGAGYGYTF

v_gene: TRBV10-3
abundance: NA
j_gene: TRBJ1-4
d_gene: TRBD1
len: 15
CDR3nt: TGTGCCATCAGTGAGGCTGACAGGGCCGACGAAAAACTGTTTTTT
CDR3aa: CAISEADRADEKLFF

v_gene: TRBV13
abundance: NA
j_gene: TRBJ1-4
d_gene: NA
len: 14
CDR3nt: TGTGCCAGCAGCTTAGCGGGGGGCCGGGAAAAACTGTTTTTT
CDR3aa: CASSLAGGREKLFF

v_gene: TRBV2
abundance: NA
j_gene: TRBJ2-5
d_gene: NA
len: 12
CDR3nt: TGTGCCAGCAGACTTAGCGGAGGGAAGACGTACTTC
CDR3aa: CASRLSGGKTYF

v_gene: TRBV19
abundance: NA
j_gene: TRBJ2-2
d_gene: TRBD2
len: 15
CDR3nt: TGTGCCAGTAATATAGGACTAGCAGGCACCGGGGAGCTGTTTTTT
CDR3aa: CASNIGLAGTGELFF